This T cell receptor (beta chain) is drawn from a study of T cell repertoires in cytomegalovirus infection. Study-wide background: Use of recently identified HLA-C-restricted and well-studied HLA-B-restricted CMV epitopes was part of the study. An indication of both CMV infection and matching HLA type came from public TCR beta signatures.

Study outcomes and limitations: In two of eight donors, the top clonotype was HLA-C-restricted CMV-specific.

With respect to this clonotype: The antigen is unknown.

The V and J ends lost 2 bases and 7 bases, in that order; junction bases with no gene match: 5. This CDR3 comprises 16 residues. Germline V gene sequence: CDR1 SNHLY, CDR2 FYNNEI. TCRdb reanalysed the reads using MiXCR and keeps one entry per CDR3 protein. The repertoire holds about 140,000 distinct CDR3 sequences, with roughly 32% as singletons. The chain employs TRBV2 and TRBJ2-2, with TRBD1 matching 12 bases. Sequences were derived from CD8+ T cells from cultured PBMCs, sampled from culture after CMV antigen stimulation. The sequence came from a human donor in good health (CMV status not recorded). Some clones in this sample may be carry-over from other donors' samples. The CDR3 bases are TGTGCCAGCAGTGAATGGGACAGGGGGCGAGACGGGGAGCTGTTTTTT. Encoded protein: CASSEWDRGRDGELFF.